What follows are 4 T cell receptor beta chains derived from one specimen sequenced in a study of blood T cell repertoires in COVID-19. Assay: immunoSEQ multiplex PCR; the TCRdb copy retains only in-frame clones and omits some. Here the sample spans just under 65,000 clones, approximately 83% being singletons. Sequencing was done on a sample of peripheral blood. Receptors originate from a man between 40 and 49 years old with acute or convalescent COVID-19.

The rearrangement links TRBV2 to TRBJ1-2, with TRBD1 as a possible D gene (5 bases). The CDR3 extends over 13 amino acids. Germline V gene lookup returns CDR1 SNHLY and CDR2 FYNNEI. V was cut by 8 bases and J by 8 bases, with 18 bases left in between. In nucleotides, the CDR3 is TGTGCCAGCGGCACCAGGGAAATGAGAGGCTACACCTTC. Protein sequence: CASGTREMRGYTF.

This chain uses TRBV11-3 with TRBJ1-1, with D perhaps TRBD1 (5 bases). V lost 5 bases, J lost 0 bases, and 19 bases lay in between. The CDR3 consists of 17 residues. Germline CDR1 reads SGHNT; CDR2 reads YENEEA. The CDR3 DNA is TGTGCCAGCAGCCAAGGTTGGCAGGGCGGGATGAACACTGAAGCTTTCTTT. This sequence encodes CASSQGWQGGMNTEAFF.

CDR3 sequence: CASSFRQPQHF. The CDR3 DNA is TGTGCCAGCAGCTTCCGTCAGCCCCAGCATTTT. The chain combines TRBV7-3 with TRBJ1-5, with D unresolved. Germline CDR1 is SGHTA and CDR2 is FQGTGA. The CDR3 covers 11 residues. The V and J ends lost 3 bases and 6 bases respectively, with 3 bases between them. Looking up the rest from reference TRBV7-3 and TRBJ1-5 gives the full variable domain: GAGVSQTPSNKVTEKGKYVELRCDPISGHTALYWYRQSLGQGPEFLIYFQGTGAADDSGLPNDRFFAVRPEGSVSTLKIQRTERGDSAVYLCASSFRQPQHFGDGTRLSIL.

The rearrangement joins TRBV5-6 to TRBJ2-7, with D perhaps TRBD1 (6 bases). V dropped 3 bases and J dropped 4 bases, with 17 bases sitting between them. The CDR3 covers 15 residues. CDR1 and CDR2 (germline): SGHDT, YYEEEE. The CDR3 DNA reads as TGTGCCAGCAGCTCTTTTTCGGGACACCTATACGAGCAGTACTTC. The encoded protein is CASSSFSGHLYEQYF.